Below, 20 T cell receptor beta chains from the same sample are listed, as sequenced in a study of healthy donors' naive CD4 and CD8 T cells (dated by TCRdb to between 2014 and 2017). Instrument on record: 454 GS FLX Titanium. A previously published linear amplification protocol was used to build the TCR libraries, starting from roughly 500 ng of total RNA. Using fastp trimming at Q25 and MiXCR clonotype assembly, TCRdb reanalyzed the public sequencing data and kept in-frame beta chains. One record per CDR3 amino acid sequence lists the most common genes and DNA. The sample table holds roughly 200,000 distinct CDR3 sequences, of which around 70% were seen once. Together, the top ten hold roughly 2.3% of the sample. Sequenced input: naive CD4+ and CD8+ T cells sorted from blood, pooled from several donors. Reading the label with the study, this specimen's cell subset or site is: FACS-sorted naive CD4+ (CD45RO-CD45RA+) and naive CD8+ (CD45RA+CD27bright) T cells. The receptors here all came from a pool of human donors in good health; the sample pools cells from several healthy donors.

The chain links TRBV29-1 to TRBJ1-2, with a tentative D call TRBD1 (5 bases). The V gene's germline CDR1 is SQVTM and CDR2 ANQGSEA. CDR3 length: 15 residues. V was cut by 3 bases and J by 5 bases, with 19 bases left in between. Here the CDR3 reads CSVEILTGTGYGYTF. DNA for the CDR3: TGCAGCGTTGAGATTCTCACCGGGACCGGGTATGGCTACACCTTC. Variable domain in full (rest from reference TRBV29-1 and TRBJ1-2): SAVISQKPSRDICQRGTSLTIQCQVDSQVTMMFWYRQQPGQSLTLIATANQGSEATYESGFVIDKFPISRPNLTFSTLTVSNMSPEDSSIYLCSVEILTGTGYGYTFGSGTRLTVV.

The chain carries TRBV10-3 and TRBJ2-7; 12 bases fit TRBD1. In germline, CDR1 is ENHRY, CDR2 SYGVKD. The CDR3 has 16 amino acids. The junction had 8 bases not matched to a gene; V was cut back by 5 bases and J by 3 bases. CDR3 loop: CAISLTGTGGFYEQYF. The CDR3 DNA follows: TGTGCCATCAGTCTGACCGGGACAGGGGGCTTCTACGAGCAGTACTTC.

This chain links TRBV5-4 with TRBJ2-1; 12 bases fit TRBD2. There are 17 residues in the CDR3. Germline V gene lookup returns CDR1 SGHNT and CDR2 YYREEE (reference sequence). V shed 5 bases, J shed 2 bases, and the junction held 8 bases outside the gene matches. The CDR3 DNA follows: TGTGCCAGCAGTCCGGGACTAGCGGGTGCCGCCTACAATGAGCAGTTCTTC. Encoded protein: CASSPGLAGAAYNEQFF.

This clonotype was observed a handful of times. The chain uses TRBV30 and TRBJ2-7; D is ambiguous. The length of the CDR3 is 14 residues. Germline CDR1 and CDR2: GTSNPN and SVGIG (reference sequence). V lost 0 bases and J 0 bases, leaving 9 bases between the germline ends. In DNA form, the CDR3 reads TGTGCCTGGAGTGTACCCCCAGTCTCCTACGAGCAGTACTTC. Its translation is CAWSVPPVSYEQYF.

The V and J genes are TRBV19 and TRBJ2-5, with 9 bases that match TRBD1. J lost 4 bases, V lost 3 bases, and 9 bases had no gene match. CDR1 is LNHDA and CDR2 is SQIVND in the germline V gene (reference sequence). This CDR3 has 16 residues. CDR3 in amino acids: CASSMMGQGQSETQYF. CDR3 bases: TGTGCCAGTAGTATGATGGGACAGGGACAATCAGAGACCCAGTACTTC.

V is TRBV30 and J is TRBJ1-2, with no clear D. Germline CDR1 and CDR2: GTSNPN and SVGIG (reference sequence). This CDR3 region has 13 residues. V lost 2 bases and J lost 2, with 9 bases in between. CDR3 DNA sequence: TGTGCCTGGAGTCCCGACGGAAACTATGGCTACACCTTC. Protein sequence: CAWSPDGNYGYTF.

CDR3 bases: TGCAGCTCTACAGCCGGTGACTATGGCTACACCTTC. Its protein product is CSSTAGDYGYTF. The V call is TRBV29-1, the J call TRBJ1-2, with no clear D. The CDR3 runs to 12 residues. Per germline, CDR1 SQVTM and CDR2 ANQGSEA. Trimming removed 8 bases at V and 3 bases at J, with 13 bases between.

V gene TRBV27 combines with J gene TRBJ2-1; D uncertain. Between the trimmed V and J ends, which lost 2 bases and 8 bases, there was a span of 13 bases. CDR1 is MNHEY and CDR2 is SMNVEV in the germline V gene (reference sequence). The CDR3 covers 14 residues. The DNA for the CDR3 is TGTGCCAGCAGTTTACAGGCCCGGTGGGATGAGCAGTTCTTC. Translation gives CASSLQARWDEQFF.

The chain employs TRBV19 and TRBJ2-5, with 9 positions matching TRBD1. Germline V gene lookup returns CDR1 LNHDA and CDR2 SQIVND (reference sequence). This CDR3 has 14 residues. The trim removed 4 bases at V and 5 bases at J, leaving 5 bases unmatched. This CDR3 is CASSTTGGGETQYF. The CDR3 DNA follows: TGTGCCAGTAGTACAACAGGGGGCGGGGAGACCCAGTACTTC.

This clonotype was picked up a small number of times. V and J are TRBV20-1 and TRBJ2-7, with 12 bases that match TRBD2. CDR1 DFQATT and CDR2 SNEGSKA come from the germline V gene (reference sequence). Trimming cost V 3 bases and J 3 bases; bases outside gene matches: 3. The CDR3 has 14 amino acids. DNA for the CDR3: TGCAGTGCTAGTGAACTAGCGGGAGGCTACGAGCAGTACTTC. Residues: CSASELAGGYEQYF.

This sequence joins TRBV6-2 or TRBV6-3 and TRBJ1-2; 8 nucleotides agree with TRBD1. This CDR3 spans 15 amino acids. With V trimmed by 3 bases and J by 4 bases, 7 bases remained unmatched. Germline V gene data show CDR1 as MNHEY and CDR2 as SVGEGT. CDR3 sequence reads: CASSYGTGPFYGYTF. CDR3 bases: TGTGCCAGCAGTTATGGGACAGGACCTTTCTATGGCTACACCTTC.

V and J are TRBV23-1 and TRBJ2-7, with 8 bases identical to TRBD1. TRBV23-1 is labeled an ORF, and its function is uncertain. J lost 4 bases, V lost 4 bases, and 18 bases had no gene match. The CDR3 is 18 residues long. In DNA, the CDR3 is TGCGCCAGCAGTCCCCGGACGCGAAGGACAGGGTGTGGTTACGAGCAGTACTTC. Translation: CASSPRTRRTGCGYEQYF.

This rearrangement joins TRBV19 to TRBJ1-5, with 9 positions matching TRBD1. The CDR3 has 14 amino acids. Germline loops: CDR1 LNHDA, CDR2 SQIVND (reference sequence). The V and J ends lost 8 bases and 1 base, in that order; junction bases with no gene match: 3. The CDR3 sequence: CASWDRVSNQPQHF. The CDR3 DNA sequence: TGTGCCAGTTGGGACAGGGTCAGCAATCAGCCCCAGCATTTT.

The chain is built from TRBV5-4 and TRBJ2-3, with 14 bases lining up with TRBD2. With 4 bases clipped from V and 4 bases from J, the junction kept 5 bases outside the gene matches. The CDR3 has 16 amino acids. From germline, CDR1 is SGHNT and CDR2 YYREEE (reference sequence). The CDR3 reads CASSGGLAGVPDTQYF. CDR3 DNA sequence: TGTGCCAGCAGCGGGGGACTAGCGGGAGTTCCAGATACGCAGTATTTT.

V gene TRBV27 combines with J gene TRBJ1-5, with D possibly being TRBD1 (5 bases). Deletions cut 3 bases from V and 0 bases from J, with 6 bases between. The germline CDR1 and CDR2 sequences are MNHEY and SMNVEV (reference sequence). The length of the CDR3 is 14 residues. This chain's CDR3 is CASSLTVSNQPQHF. The CDR3 bases are TGTGCCAGCAGTTTGACAGTTAGCAATCAGCCCCAGCATTTT.

This clonotype has only one observation. The chain couples TRBV6-5 to TRBJ2-1; no clear D. Germline-derived CDR1 and CDR2 are MNHEY and SVGAGI. The CDR3 extends over 12 amino acids. V lost 2 bases and J 8 bases, leaving 7 bases between the germline ends. The CDR3 reads CASSYGPYEQFF. The DNA of the CDR3 is TGTGCCAGCAGTTACGGCCCGTATGAGCAGTTCTTC.

The chain links TRBV11-1 to TRBJ1-2; a possible D gene is TRBD1 (5 bases). The CDR3 spans 13 residues. Germline-derived CDR1 and CDR2 are SGHAT and FQDESV (reference sequence). V was trimmed by 3 bases and J by 7 bases, leaving 12 bases between them. The CDR3 region has the DNA TGTGCCAGCAGCTTCCGAGAGGGGTTTGGCTACACCTTC. Protein product: CASSFREGFGYTF.

The rearrangement links TRBV19 to TRBJ2-5; D not certain. V shed 0 bases and J shed 5 bases, with 4 bases lying between them. CDR3 size: 12 residues. CDR1 LNHDA and CDR2 SQIVND come from the germline V gene (reference sequence). The CDR3 DNA reads TGTGCCAGTAGTATAGATGGGGAGACCCAGTACTTC. Translated: CASSIDGETQYF.

This chain uses TRBV29-1 with TRBJ1-2, with 9 nucleotides matching TRBD1. Germline V gene data show CDR1 as SQVTM and CDR2 as ANQGSEA. This CDR3 comprises 16 residues. V shed 3 bases, J shed 4 bases, and the junction held 12 bases outside the gene matches. The CDR3 DNA sequence: TGCAGCGTTGACGGGGACAGGGCCGCCGCTCCCTATGGCTACACCTTC. As protein: CSVDGDRAAAPYGYTF.

The chain combines TRBV6-5 with TRBJ2-3, with D tentatively TRBD2 (5 bases). V gave up 8 bases and J gave up 4 bases, with 16 bases separating them. This CDR3 comprises 14 residues. Germline V CDR1 and CDR2: MNHEY, SVGAGI. The CDR3 loop reads CASHNTRAPDTQYF. CDR3 coding DNA: TGTGCCAGCCATAACACGCGGGCCCCAGATACGCAGTATTTT.